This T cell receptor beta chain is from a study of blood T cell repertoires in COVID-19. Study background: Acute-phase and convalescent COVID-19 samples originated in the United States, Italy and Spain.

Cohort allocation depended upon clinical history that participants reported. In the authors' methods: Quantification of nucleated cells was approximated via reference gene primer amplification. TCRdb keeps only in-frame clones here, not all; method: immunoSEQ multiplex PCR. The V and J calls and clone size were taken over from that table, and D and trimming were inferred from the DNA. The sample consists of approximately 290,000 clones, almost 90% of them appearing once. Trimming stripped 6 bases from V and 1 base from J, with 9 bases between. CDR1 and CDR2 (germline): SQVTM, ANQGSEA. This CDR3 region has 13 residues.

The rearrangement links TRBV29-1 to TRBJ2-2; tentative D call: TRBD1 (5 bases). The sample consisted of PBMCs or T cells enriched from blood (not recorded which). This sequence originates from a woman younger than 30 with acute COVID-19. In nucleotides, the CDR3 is TGCAGCGTGGACGGACAGAACACCGGGGAGCTGTTTTTT. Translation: CSVDGQNTGELFF.